This T cell receptor beta chain comes out of a study of blood T cell repertoires in COVID-19. Study information: Nucleic acid was either cDNA or gDNA, and it came from T cells, B-cell-depleted T cells, or PBMCs.

Original data processing: Amplification of reference gene primers was used by the study to estimate nucleated cell counts. Measured with immunoSEQ multiplex PCR; TCRdb has only the in-frame clones, and not every one. The D gene and trimming were derived from the DNA, and the V and J assignments and clone size from that table. The data hold approximately 350,000 clones, with about 86% observed a single time. This clone appeared a single time. Germline V CDR1 and CDR2: KGHDR, SFDVKD. The CDR3 runs to 17 residues. Trimming cost V 8 bases and J 8 bases; bases outside gene matches: 15. Sequencing was done on a sample of peripheral blood. The source is a woman aged 60-70 years with COVID-19, enrolled during active disease. The chain uses TRBV24-1 and TRBJ1-4, with 11 bases that match TRBD1. The chain's CDR3 is CATIVRHRDRGREKLFF. The CDR3, as DNA: TGTGCCACCATTGTGAGGCATCGGGACAGGGGGAGGGAAAAACTGTTTTTT.